The sequence of this T cell receptor beta chain was determined in a study of radiotherapy plus CTLA-4 blockade in lung cancer. Study-level information: Disease control was present in 30% to 35% of patients, and objective responses in more than 15%. Study outcomes and limitations: Tumor-derived TCR clones expanded in blood after radiotherapy plus ipilimumab.

Data came from immunoSEQ multiplex PCR; TCRdb stores just in-frame clones and leaves some out. In the table there are 45,000 to 55,000 clones, approximately 80% of which are singletons. The V and J ends lost 6 bases and 6 bases respectively, with 20 bases between them. The germline V gene has CDR1 MDHEN and CDR2 SYDVKM. This CDR3 contains 15 residues. Regarding this clone: Its antigen is still unknown.

V usage is TRBV28 and J usage is TRBJ2-5; maybe TRBD1 (6 bases). Sequenced here: peripheral blood, sampled from a patient treated with radiotherapy plus ipilimumab. This sequence originates from a human donor with non-small cell lung cancer who had a partial response to radiotherapy plus ipilimumab. The CDR3: CASRVDNRDRQTQYF. The DNA of the CDR3 is TGTGCCAGCAGAGTAGATAACAGGGATCGACAGACCCAGTACTTC. Looking up the rest from reference TRBV28 and TRBJ2-5 gives the full variable domain: DVKVTQSSRYLVKRTGEKVFLECVQDMDHENMFWYRQDPGLGLRLIYFSYDVKMKEKGDIPEGYSVSREKKERFSLILESASTNQTSMYLCASRVDNRDRQTQYFGPGTRLLVL.